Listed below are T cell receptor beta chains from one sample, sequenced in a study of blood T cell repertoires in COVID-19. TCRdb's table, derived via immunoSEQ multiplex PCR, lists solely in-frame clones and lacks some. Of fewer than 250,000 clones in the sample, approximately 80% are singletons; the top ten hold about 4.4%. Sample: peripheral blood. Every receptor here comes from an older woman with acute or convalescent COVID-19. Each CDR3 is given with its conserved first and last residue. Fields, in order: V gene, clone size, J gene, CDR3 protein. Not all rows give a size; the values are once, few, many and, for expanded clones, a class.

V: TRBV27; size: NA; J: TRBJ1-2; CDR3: CASRTYNRASNYGYTF
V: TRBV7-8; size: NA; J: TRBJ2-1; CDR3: CASSFAGARSYNEQFF
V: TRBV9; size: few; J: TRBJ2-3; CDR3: CASSVNQGRTDTQYF
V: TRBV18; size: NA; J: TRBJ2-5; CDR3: CASSQIKLANSEETQYF
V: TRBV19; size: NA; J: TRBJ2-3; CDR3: CASSALGLESPDTQYF
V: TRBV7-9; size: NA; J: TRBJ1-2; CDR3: CASSLNTPYGYTF
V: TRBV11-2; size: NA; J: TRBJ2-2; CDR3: CASSGKRGRRTGELFF
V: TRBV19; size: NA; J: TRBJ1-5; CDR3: CASSLTGGRNQPQHF
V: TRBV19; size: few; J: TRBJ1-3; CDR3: CASSNEGFGGNTIYF
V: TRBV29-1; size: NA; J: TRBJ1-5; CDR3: CSVEEVSNQPQHF
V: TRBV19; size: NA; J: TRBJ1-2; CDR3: CATKRQGRVISGYTF
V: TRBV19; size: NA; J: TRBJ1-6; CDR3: CASSQTGDISPLHF
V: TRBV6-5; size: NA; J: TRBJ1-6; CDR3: CASSSTRGQGNSPLHF
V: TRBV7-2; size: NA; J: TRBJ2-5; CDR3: CASSRGLTQETQYF
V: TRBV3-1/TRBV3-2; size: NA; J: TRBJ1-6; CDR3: CASSQDSGVSYNSPLHF
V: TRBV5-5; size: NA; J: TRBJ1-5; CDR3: CASSWGQLNQPQHF
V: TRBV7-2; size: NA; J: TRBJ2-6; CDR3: CASSLTTGAGANVLTF
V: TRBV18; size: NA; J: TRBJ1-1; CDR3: CASSLQVTENTEAFF
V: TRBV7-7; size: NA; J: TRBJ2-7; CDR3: CASSPAPGRGGLYEQYF
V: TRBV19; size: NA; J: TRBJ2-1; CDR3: CASSTGLAGDNEQFF
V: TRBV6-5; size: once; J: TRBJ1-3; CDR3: CASSYTRALSGNTIYF
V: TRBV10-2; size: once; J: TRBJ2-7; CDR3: CASRLAQSYEQYF
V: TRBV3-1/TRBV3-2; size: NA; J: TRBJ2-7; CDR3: CASSQGGTSREQYF
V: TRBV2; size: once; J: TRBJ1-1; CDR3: CASSVEQGANTEAFF
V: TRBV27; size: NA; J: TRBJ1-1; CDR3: CASSAPGTGRSEAFF
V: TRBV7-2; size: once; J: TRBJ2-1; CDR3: CASSLLAGLYNEQFF
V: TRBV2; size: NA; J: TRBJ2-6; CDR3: CASSPNGQGVNVLTF
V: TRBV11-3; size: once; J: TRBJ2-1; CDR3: CASSSTGTGTYNEQFF
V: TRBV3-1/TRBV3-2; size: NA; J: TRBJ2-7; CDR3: CASSPTPLLAAPYEQYF
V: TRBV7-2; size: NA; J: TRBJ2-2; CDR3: CASSHGQGASGELFF
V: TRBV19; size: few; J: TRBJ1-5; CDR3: CASSAGGRSNQPQHF
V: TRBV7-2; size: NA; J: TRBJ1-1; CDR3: CASSPRQGASTEAFF
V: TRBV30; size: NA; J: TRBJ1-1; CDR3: CAWSATGVDTEAFF
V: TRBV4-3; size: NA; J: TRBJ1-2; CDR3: CASSQEMVRGASYGYTF
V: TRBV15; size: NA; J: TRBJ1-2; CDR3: CATSRGGETYGYTF
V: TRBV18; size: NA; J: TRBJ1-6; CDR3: CASSPPGHPAPLHF
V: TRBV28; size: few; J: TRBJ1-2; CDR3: CASNTGTGTGYTF
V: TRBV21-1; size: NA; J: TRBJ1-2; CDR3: CASGPRCFRYGYTF
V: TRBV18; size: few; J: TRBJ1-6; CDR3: CASSPTEGSPLHF
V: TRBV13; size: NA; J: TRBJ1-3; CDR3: CASSSQGAGNTIYF
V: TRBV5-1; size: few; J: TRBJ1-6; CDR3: CASSPNVQGNSPLHF
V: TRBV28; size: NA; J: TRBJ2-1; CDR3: CASRGGQYNEQFF
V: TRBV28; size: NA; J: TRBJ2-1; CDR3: CASSGTGTYNEQFF
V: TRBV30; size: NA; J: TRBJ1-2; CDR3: CAGGRDGGNYGYTF
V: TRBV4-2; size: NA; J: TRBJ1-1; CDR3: CASTLERGTEAFF
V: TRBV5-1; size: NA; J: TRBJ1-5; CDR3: CARSLGGGDQPQHF